The rows below give T cell receptor beta chains drawn from one sample of a study of shared clonotypes between healthy human individuals. The assay was immunoSEQ multiplex PCR, and TCRdb's table has in-frame clones only and misses some. Among about 2.4 million clones listed, over 85% were seen once. Material: naive CD4+ T cells from PBMCs. The receptors stem from a man in his late teens or twenties in good health. Some clones in this sample may be carry-over from other donors' samples. Both conserved end residues are part of each CDR3. The order of the fields is clone size, V gene, J gene, D gene, CDR3 DNA, CDR3 protein. D genes are given only for firm matches. Not all rows give a size; the values are once, few, many and, for expanded clones, a class.

NA	TRBV5-1	TRBJ2-6	NA	TGCGCCAGCAGCTTGCTTACAGGGATGTCTGGGGCCAACGTCCTGACTTTC	CASSLLTGMSGANVLTF
NA	TRBV7-3	TRBJ2-1	TRBD2	TGTGCCAGCAGCGTACTAGCGGGAGGGCCAAATGAGCAGTTCTTC	CASSVLAGGPNEQFF
NA	TRBV6-1	TRBJ2-2	TRBD1	TGTGCCAGCAGTGGACAGGGGGCGATTAGCGGCGGGGAGCTGTTTTTT	CASSGQGAISGGELFF
NA	TRBV7-2	TRBJ2-2	TRBD1	TGTGCCAGCAGCTTAGTAGGGGGCGCTAATACCGGGGAGCTGTTTTTT	CASSLVGGANTGELFF
NA	TRBV27	TRBJ1-3	NA	TGTGCCAGCAGTTTAACGGGCAGCTCCTCGGGGGGAAACACCATATATTTT	CASSLTGSSSGGNTIYF
once	TRBV5-4	TRBJ2-1	TRBD2	TGTGCCAGCAGGGCCGCGCGGGAGGCCTCCCATAATGAGCAGTTCTTC	CASRAAREASHNEQFF
NA	TRBV9	TRBJ2-1	NA	TGTGCCAGCAGCGCCGCCCTCCGGACAGCATCTTACAATGAGCAGTTCTTC	CASSAALRTASYNEQFF
NA	TRBV27	TRBJ2-7	TRBD1	TGTGCCAGCAGTTTACAGACAGGGGGTTGGTACGAGCAGTACTTC	CASSLQTGGWYEQYF
few	TRBV28	TRBJ1-5	NA	TGTGCCAGCAGTGCGACAGATCAGCCCCAGCATTTT	CASSATDQPQHF
NA	TRBV2	TRBJ1-1	NA	TGTGCCAGCAGTAGACAAGGGGTCGGCACTGAAGCTTTCTTT	CASSRQGVGTEAFF
NA	TRBV5-1	TRBJ1-1	TRBD1	TGCGCCAGCAGCTTGCTGGGACAGAAGTTGAACACTGAAGCTTTCTTT	CASSLLGQKLNTEAFF
NA	TRBV19	TRBJ1-4	NA	TGTGCCAGTTCATTCTCAACTAATGAAAAACTGTTTTTT	CASSFSTNEKLFF
NA	TRBV6-5	TRBJ2-2	NA	TGTGCCAGCAGTTGGGAGCCTAGCGCCGGGGAGCTGTTTTTT	CASSWEPSAGELFF
NA	TRBV6-1	TRBJ2-7	NA	TGTGCCAGCAGGCCTCGGGGGCGAACGACCTACGAGCAGTACTTC	CASRPRGRTTYEQYF
NA	TRBV28	TRBJ2-1	NA	TGTGCCAGCAGTTCCCAGGGGGGAGCCTACAATGAGCAGTTCTTC	CASSSQGGAYNEQFF
NA	TRBV2	TRBJ2-1	NA	TGTGCCAGCAGGAGACTAGTCTCCAATGAGCAGTTCTTC	CASRRLVSNEQFF
NA	TRBV18	TRBJ1-3	NA	TGTGCCAGCTCACCTCAGACACCGAGCTCTGGAAACACCATATATTTT	CASSPQTPSSGNTIYF
NA	TRBV7-3	TRBJ2-1	TRBD2	TGTGCCAGCAGCCCATGGGGAACTAGCGGGGGCGGGGAGCAGTTCTTC	CASSPWGTSGGGEQFF
NA	TRBV7-2	TRBJ2-1	TRBD1	TGTGCCAGCAGCCCCTGGGACAGTACCTACAATGAGCAGTTCTTC	CASSPWDSTYNEQFF
NA	TRBV14	TRBJ1-1	NA	TGTGCCAGCAGCCACGCAGGGGTAGGGACTGAAGCTTTCTTT	CASSHAGVGTEAFF
once	TRBV7-9	TRBJ2-5	NA	TGTGCCAGCAGCTTCGGAACCTCGGTGGCCCAGTACTTC	CASSFGTSVAQYF
NA	TRBV5-1	TRBJ1-1	NA	TGCGCCAGCAGCCCCGACCGAATGGGGGGTTTCTTT	CASSPDRMGGFF
NA	TRBV6-1	TRBJ1-5	NA	TGTGCCACCGTTGACAGTCTTAATCAGCCCCAGCATTTT	CATVDSLNQPQHF
NA	TRBV19	TRBJ2-7	TRBD2	TGTGCCAGTCCGAGACGGGGGGGAGGCCACGAGCAGTACTTC	CASPRRGGGHEQYF
NA	TRBV5-1	TRBJ2-7	NA	TGCGCCAGCAAGCGGGGGCAGGGGGCCTACGAGCAGTACTTC	CASKRGQGAYEQYF
NA	TRBV5-1	TRBJ1-1	NA	TGCGCCAGCAGCGCCGGGGGAAGCGGGAACACTGAAGCTTTCTTT	CASSAGGSGNTEAFF
NA	TRBV30	TRBJ2-5	NA	TGTGCCTGGGGCAGTCCCTACCAAGAGACCCAGTACTTC	CAWGSPYQETQYF
NA	TRBV19	TRBJ1-1	TRBD1	TGTGCCAGTAGTCCCGCCGGGACAGGATCGAACACTGAAGCTTTCTTT	CASSPAGTGSNTEAFF
once	TRBV28	TRBJ1-1	TRBD1	TGTGCCAGCAGTTTATGGGACAGGGGAGGTTTGGGAGCTTTCTTT	CASSLWDRGGLGAFF
once	TRBV28	TRBJ2-1	TRBD1	TGTGCCAGCAGTTTATGGACAGGGCGATACAATGAGCAGTTCTTC	CASSLWTGRYNEQFF
NA	TRBV7-3	TRBJ2-1	NA	TGTGCCAGCAGCCCCCCTGGGAGCTCCTACAATGAGCAGTTCTTC	CASSPPGSSYNEQFF
NA	TRBV7-2	TRBJ2-1	NA	TGTGCCAGCAGCCCTAGTCCCAAGAATGAGCAGTTCTTC	CASSPSPKNEQFF
NA	TRBV5-1	TRBJ2-2	NA	TGCGCCAGCAGGACGGCCGTGGGGACCGGGGAGCTGTTTTTT	CASRTAVGTGELFF
NA	TRBV5-4	TRBJ2-7	NA	TGTGCCAGCAGTCGAAACCTCAGGGGCGCGTCCTACGAGCAGTACTTC	CASSRNLRGASYEQYF
NA	TRBV7-3	TRBJ2-3	NA	TGTGCCAGCAGCTTCGACGGTGATACGCAGTATTTT	CASSFDGDTQYF
NA	TRBV5-6	TRBJ1-3	NA	TGTGCCAGCAGCCGCCCTGGTGGAAACACCATATATTTT	CASSRPGGNTIYF
few	TRBV29-1	TRBJ1-1	NA	TGCAGCGTTGGAGCCCATTACGACACTGAAGCTTTCTTT	CSVGAHYDTEAFF